Below, 15 T cell receptor beta chains from the same sample are listed, as sequenced in a study of regulatory T cells in long-lasting Graves disease. Building the TCR beta libraries relied on iRepertoire HTBI primers, and CDR3 regions underwent Arm-PCR. TCRdb reprocessed the multiplex PCR reads with MiXCR, giving one entry per CDR3 protein. The table records 350,000 to 550,000 distinct CDR3 sequences, more than 13% of them present only once. Time point of the sample: newly diagnosed GD, antithyroid drugs for less than 3 months. RNA isolated from PBMCs was used to make the TCR library. These data are also associated with another study on T cells in Graves' hyperthyroidism and ophthalmopathy.

Sequencing was performed on peripheral blood mononuclear cells (PBMCs), taken at new diagnosis, from a patient treated with antithyroid drugs. The receptors originated from a woman aged 25-40 years with Graves disease.

This clonotype was picked up many times. This chain links TRBV20-1 with TRBJ1-1; D perhaps matches TRBD1 (5 bases). Germline CDR1 reads DFQATT; CDR2 reads SNEGSKA (reference sequence). Trimming shortened V by 5 bases and J by 4 bases, and 14 bases separated the two germline ends. CDR3 size: 13 residues. The CDR3 bases are TGCAGTGCTCCGGACAAGGTGGGCACTGAAGCTTTCTTT. Protein: CSAPDKVGTEAFF.

The chain links TRBV6-4 to TRBJ2-2, with D perhaps TRBD2 (5 bases). Germline V CDR1 and CDR2: MRHNA, SNTAGT. V was clipped by 0 bases and J by 4 bases, with 15 bases between them. This CDR3 region has 17 residues. This CDR3 is CASSDSDGGAVTGELFF. The CDR3 DNA reads as TGTGCCAGCAGTGACTCGGATGGAGGAGCGGTCACCGGGGAGCTGTTTTTT.

This clonotype came up many times. The J gene is TRBJ2-2, the V gene TRBV30; a possible D gene is TRBD2 (6 bases). V lost 0 bases and J lost 6, with 14 bases in between. The germline V gene encodes CDR1 GTSNPN and CDR2 SVGIG (reference sequence). This CDR3 has 15 residues. The CDR3 loop reads CAWSVTGWGAGELFF. The CDR3 bases are TGTGCCTGGAGTGTCACCGGCTGGGGGGCCGGGGAGCTGTTTTTT.

The rearrangement uses TRBV6-1 and TRBJ2-7; perhaps TRBD1 as D (6 bases). Germline CDR1 and CDR2: MNHNS and SASEGT. Trimming took off 7 bases at V and 5 bases at J, with 15 bases between the two ends. The CDR3 covers 13 residues. CDR3 protein: CASNPQGNNEQYF. Here the CDR3 DNA reads TGTGCCAGCAACCCACAGGGAAACAACGAGCAGTACTTC.

This clonotype was observed many times. The chain has TRBV5-1 and TRBJ2-1; D not resolved. Germline CDR1 is SGHRS and CDR2 is YFSETQ. The CDR3 totals 14 residues. V was clipped by 4 bases and J by 0 bases, with 8 bases between them. The CDR3 bases are TGCGCCAGCAGCATGGAAAGCTCCTACAATGAGCAGTTCTTC. Residues: CASSMESSYNEQFF.

The chain uses TRBV28 and TRBJ2-2; D ambiguous. CDR3 length: 13 amino acids. Germline CDR1 MDHEN, CDR2 SYDVKM. V was pared by 7 bases and J by 2 bases, with 8 bases between. The CDR3 loop reads CASKIINTGELFF. CDR3 DNA: TGTGCCAGCAAAATTATAAACACCGGGGAGCTGTTTTTT.

This clonotype was detected a few times. The CDR3 loop is CASSQGQGAGETQYF. The DNA of the CDR3 is TGCGCCAGCAGCCAAGGCCAGGGGGCGGGAGAGACCCAGTACTTC. The chain joins TRBV4-1 to TRBJ2-5; 8 bases agree with TRBD1. Germline CDR1 is MGHRA and CDR2 is YSYEKL. Germline trimming cut 1 base from V and 4 bases from J; bases unmatched to any gene: 5. This CDR3 comprises 15 residues.

The chain employs TRBV28 and TRBJ1-5; possibly TRBD1 for D (5 bases). CDR1 and CDR2 from the germline V gene are MDHEN and SYDVKM. V lost 5 bases, J lost 6 bases, and 32 bases lay in between. The CDR3 runs to 20 residues. The CDR3 nucleotides read TGTGCCAGCAGTCTTATGAACCTCCCACACAGGATCCCGAGGGGTCAGCCCCAGCATTTT. This translates into CASSLMNLPHRIPRGQPQHF.

The CDR3 DNA follows: TGTGCCAGTAGTACGGACAGGGGGGCTAATTCACCCCTCCACTTT. Protein: CASSTDRGANSPLHF. This chain connects TRBV19 to TRBJ1-6, with 10 bases identical to TRBD1. Looked up from germline, CDR1 is LNHDA and CDR2 is SQIVND (reference sequence). This CDR3 is 15 amino acids long. The junction had 3 bases not matched to a gene; V was cut back by 4 bases and J by 6 bases.

This clonotype was seen a handful of times. The V gene is TRBV9, the J gene TRBJ2-7; TRBD2 aligns across 8 bases. The CDR3 is made up of 15 amino acids. CDR1 and CDR2 (germline): SGDLS, YYNGEE. With V trimmed by 4 bases and J by 3 bases, 9 bases remained unmatched. Here the CDR3 reads CASSPRLARYYEQYF. The CDR3 DNA follows: TGTGCCAGCAGCCCCCGACTAGCGAGATACTACGAGCAGTACTTC.

This clonotype was counted a single time. Since a far larger clone is one base different, this is likely a read error. This chain uses TRBV2 with TRBJ2-5; possibly TRBD2 for D (6 bases). Looked up from germline, CDR1 is SNHLY and CDR2 is FYNNEI. The CDR3 is 14 residues long. V lost 6 bases and J lost 11, with 22 bases in between. The CDR3 DNA is TGTGCCAGCAGGGCGGGGCCCCCCCCCAATGAGCAGTACTTC. Amino acids: CASRAGPPPNEQYF.

This clonotype has ten or more counts. The chain employs TRBV3-1 and TRBJ2-5; 8 nucleotides line up with TRBD2. The CDR3 covers 16 residues. The germline V gene has CDR1 LGHDT and CDR2 YNNKEL (reference sequence). The ends lost 0 bases at V and 2 bases at J; junction bases unmatched: 5. The CDR3: CASSQEPPGGQETQYF. Written as DNA, the CDR3 is TGTGCCAGCAGCCAAGAACCGCCGGGGGGGCAAGAGACCCAGTACTTC.

This clonotype was seen many times. This chain uses TRBV9 with TRBJ2-1; D uncertain. The CDR3 runs to 11 residues. Germline-derived CDR1 and CDR2 are SGDLS and YYNGEE. V lost 4 bases and J lost 9, with 8 bases in between. For the CDR3, the DNA is TGTGCCAGCAGCCGTACGGTTGAGCAGTTCTTC. Amino acids: CASSRTVEQFF.

The V call is TRBV30, the J call TRBJ1-4; TRBD1 matches at 8 bases. J was trimmed by 7 bases and V by 5 bases; bases with no gene match: 6. This CDR3 comprises 13 residues. The germline V gene encodes CDR1 GTSNPN and CDR2 SVGIG (reference sequence). In DNA form, the CDR3 reads TGTGCCTGGGGAACAGGGGGAGGTGAAAAACTGTTTTTT. The encoded protein is CAWGTGGGEKLFF.

This clonotype was seen ten or more times. This chain uses TRBV19 with TRBJ1-1; D uncertain. Germline values: CDR1 LNHDA, CDR2 SQIVND (reference sequence). Trimming shortened V by 5 bases and J by 7 bases, and 8 bases separated the two germline ends. There are 11 residues in the CDR3. The CDR3 loop reads CASSRTVEAFF. The CDR3 DNA follows: TGTGCCAGTAGTCGAACTGTTGAAGCTTTCTTT.